This T cell receptor (beta chain) is drawn from a study of tumor-infiltrating lymphocytes in localized non-small cell lung cancer. Looking at the study overall: Some samples were collected after neoadjuvant chemotherapy; smokers, never-smokers and several histologies were included.

Using immunoSEQ multiplex PCR, the repertoire was profiled, and TCRdb retains in-frame clones only, with some absent. The sample has approximately 13,000 clones, roughly 75% seen once. Study-level findings and limits: Not all patients were TCR sequenced, owing to tissue quantity. No link was found between tumor T-cell fraction and recurrence-free survival. Tumors had more T cell infiltration than uninvolved lung, per TCRbeta sequencing and CD3 counts.

The germline CDR1 and CDR2 sequences are WNHNN and SYGVQD (reference sequence). CDR3 length: 13 residues. The germline V and J ends were trimmed by 3 bases and 2 bases, with 4 bases remaining between them. As concerns this clone: Its target is not known.

The source of this sequence is a human donor with non-small cell lung cancer. The chain combines TRBV10-1 with TRBJ2-2; D gene unclear. Source material: lung tumor tissue. CDR3 protein: CASSDSNTGELFF. The DNA of the CDR3 is TGCGCCAGCAGTGATTCTAACACCGGGGAGCTGTTTTTT.